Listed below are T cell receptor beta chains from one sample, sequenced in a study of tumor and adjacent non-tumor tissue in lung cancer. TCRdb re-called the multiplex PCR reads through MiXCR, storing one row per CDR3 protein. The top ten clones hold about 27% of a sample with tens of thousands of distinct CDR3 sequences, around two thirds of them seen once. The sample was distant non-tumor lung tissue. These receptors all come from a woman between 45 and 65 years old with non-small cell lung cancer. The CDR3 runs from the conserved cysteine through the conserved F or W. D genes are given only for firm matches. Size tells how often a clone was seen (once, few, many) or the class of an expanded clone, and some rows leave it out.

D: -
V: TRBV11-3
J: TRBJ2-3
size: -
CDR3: CTSSTRCTDTQYF
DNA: TGTACTAGCAGCACCAGGTGTACAGATACGCAGTATTTT

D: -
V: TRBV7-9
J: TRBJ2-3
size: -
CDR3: CASSFSRSDTQYF
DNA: TGTGCCAGCAGCTTTTCAAGGTCAGATACGCAGTATTTT

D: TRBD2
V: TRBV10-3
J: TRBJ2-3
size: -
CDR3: CASRVTGTSSTDTQYF
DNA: TGTGCCAGCAGAGTGACCGGGACTAGCAGCACAGATACGCAGTATTTT

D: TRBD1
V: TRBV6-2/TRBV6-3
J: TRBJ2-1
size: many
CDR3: CASSSGQGDYNEQFF
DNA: TGTGCCAGCAGTTCCGGACAGGGGGACTACAATGAGCAGTTCTTC

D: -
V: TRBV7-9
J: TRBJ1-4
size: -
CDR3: CASSSGDATSEKLFF
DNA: TGTGCCAGCAGTTCAGGCGATGCAACTAGTGAAAAACTATTTTTT

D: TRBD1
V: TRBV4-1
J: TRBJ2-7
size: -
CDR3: CASTQDLYRGLSEQYF
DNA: TGCGCCAGCACCCAAGATCTGTACAGGGGGCTTTCCGAGCAATACTTC

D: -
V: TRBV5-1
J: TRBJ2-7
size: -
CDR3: CASSLHGAGAYEPYF
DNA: TGCGCCAGCAGCTTACACGGGGCAGGGGCCTACGAGCCGTACTTC

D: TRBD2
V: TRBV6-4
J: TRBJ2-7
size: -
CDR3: CTSSRDYLGDQYF
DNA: TGTACCAGCAGTAGGGACTACTTGGGAGATCAGTACTTC

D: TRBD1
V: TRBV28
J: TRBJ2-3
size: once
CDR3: CASSTGASIRNQPQYF
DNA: TGTGCCAGCAGTACAGGGGCGAGTATACGCAATCAGCCCCAGTATTTT

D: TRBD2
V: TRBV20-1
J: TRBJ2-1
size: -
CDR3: CSAIPIAGGAGYEQFF
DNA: TGCAGTGCCATACCAATAGCGGGAGGGGCGGGGTATGAGCAGTTCTTC